These T cell receptor beta chains were read from a single sample in a study of T cells after yellow fever vaccination. Via MiXCR, TCRdb re-called the 5' RACE reads, giving one row per CDR3 protein. In the table there are fewer than 500,000 distinct CDR3 sequences, around 20% of which are singletons. The source material was PBMCs, sampled before the yellow fever booster vaccination. The source is a young man who received the YFV17D yellow fever vaccine. Each CDR3 is given with its conserved first and last residue. A D gene is named only where the DNA matches it firmly. Clone sizes are given selectively: once, few, many, or a class where the clone is expanded.

v_call,clone_size,d_call,j_call,cdr3_nt,cdr3_aa
TRBV29-1,NA,NA,TRBJ1-1,TGCAGCGCGGAACCGGGACACCAGAACACTGAAGCTTTCTTT,CSAEPGHQNTEAFF
TRBV12-3/TRBV12-4,NA,TRBD2,TRBJ2-4,TGTGCCAGCAGTTTACTTTTTCGTCACGGACTAGCGGGGGCACCCCTAGCCAAAAACATTAAGTACTTC,CASSLLFRHGLAGAPLAKNIKYF
TRBV20-1,NA,TRBD1,TRBJ1-5,TGCAGTGCTCCGGACAGGGGAGGCCAGCCCCAGCATTTT,CSAPDRGGQPQHF
TRBV7-9,NA,TRBD1,TRBJ2-2,TGTGCCAGCAGTTCAACAGGGGGCCGAAGCACCGGGGAGCTGTTTTTT,CASSSTGGRSTGELFF
TRBV7-9,many,NA,TRBJ1-1,TGTGCCAGCAGCTCGAAACAGGAATTCACTGAAGCTTTCTTT,CASSSKQEFTEAFF
TRBV10-3,once,NA,TRBJ1-1,TGTGCCATCAGCGGGGCCAACAGGGAGGCTTTCTTT,CAISGANREAFF
TRBV7-9,few,TRBD2,TRBJ2-6,TGTGCCAGCAGCCGCCACTGGACTAGCGGGGGGGTAGCTGGGGCCAACGTCCTGACTTTC,CASSRHWTSGGVAGANVLTF
TRBV28,NA,NA,TRBJ1-3,TGTGCCAGCACTAGACAGATCTCTGGAAACACCATATATTTT,CASTRQISGNTIYF
TRBV6-2/TRBV6-3,few,NA,TRBJ2-1,TGTGCCAGCAGTCCCCTTGACGCGGCCGTTTCGTTCTTC,CASSPLDAAVSFF
TRBV7-2,NA,NA,TRBJ2-7,TGTGCCAGCAGCTTAGCGGTACGGGCCTCCGTGCAGTACTTC,CASSLAVRASVQYF
TRBV28,few,NA,TRBJ1-1,TGTGCCAGCGGAGTGTTTGGTGAAGCTTTCTTT,CASGVFGEAFF
TRBV5-6,few,TRBD1,TRBJ1-6,TGTGCCAGCAGCTTTGGGACAGCCCTCTTGTCCCTCCACTTT,CASSFGTALLSLHF
TRBV5-5,few,NA,TRBJ1-5,TGTGCCAGCAGCTTTCAGGGGAGTTACAATCAGCCCCAGCATTTT,CASSFQGSYNQPQHF
TRBV6-2/TRBV6-3,NA,TRBD1,TRBJ1-1,TGTGCCAGCAGTCAACGTAGGACAGGGACAGCTTTCTTT,CASSQRRTGTAFF
TRBV7-2,NA,NA,TRBJ1-6,TGTGCCAGCAGCTTGGTAGGATGGTCACCCCTCCACTTT,CASSLVGWSPLHF
TRBV27,few,NA,TRBJ2-1,TGTGCCAGCAGTCCCAACTTCTACAATGAGCAGTTCTTC,CASSPNFYNEQFF
TRBV20-1,few,TRBD1,TRBJ1-2,TGCAGTGGGGTCGGGACAGGGGCTTATGGTGGCTACACCTTC,CSGVGTGAYGGYTF
TRBV4-1,NA,NA,TRBJ2-7,TGCGCCAGCAGCCAGGCTGACGGCGAATACTCCTACGAGCAGTACTTC,CASSQADGEYSYEQYF
TRBV7-2,many,TRBD1,TRBJ2-3,TGTGCCAGCAGCTCATCAGGGGGAATCGGAGATACGCAGTATTTT,CASSSSGGIGDTQYF
TRBV4-3,many,TRBD2,TRBJ2-3,TGCGCCAGCAGCCAAGATCCCGTTACTAGCGGGGTTTTCACAGATACGCAGTATTTT,CASSQDPVTSGVFTDTQYF
TRBV9,NA,TRBD2,TRBJ2-2,TGTGCCAGCAGCGTGGGACTAGCGGGGGAGCTCACCGGGGAGCTGTTTTTT,CASSVGLAGELTGELFF
TRBV20-1,NA,NA,TRBJ1-3,TGCAGTGCTAGAGAGGGGACGGCCTACATCTCTGGAAACACCATATATTTT,CSAREGTAYISGNTIYF
TRBV9,few,NA,TRBJ1-6,TGTGCCAGCAGCCCGGCGGGGCAAAATTCACCCCTCCACTTT,CASSPAGQNSPLHF
TRBV7-2,NA,TRBD1,TRBJ2-1,TGTGCCAGCAGCTTAGCCAGGGGGCTCAATGAGCAGTTCTTC,CASSLARGLNEQFF
TRBV5-4,few,TRBD1,TRBJ1-1,TGTGCCAGCGGACAGGGGCGGACTGAAGCTTTCTTT,CASGQGRTEAFF
TRBV6-6,NA,NA,TRBJ2-5,TGTGCCAGCAGCTGGTTCCCGACTAGTGGGGGCCAAGAGACCCAGTACTTC,CASSWFPTSGGQETQYF
TRBV20-1,few,TRBD2,TRBJ2-5,TGCAGTGCAAGGACTAGCGGGGGGTATCAAGAGACCCAGTACTTC,CSARTSGGYQETQYF
TRBV6-2/TRBV6-3,NA,NA,TRBJ1-1,TGTGCCAGCAGTTACGGAGGGGGTGAAGCTTTCTTT,CASSYGGGEAFF
TRBV3-1,few,NA,TRBJ2-4,TGTGCCAGCAGCCATCGAGTTGGCAAAAACATTCAGTACTTC,CASSHRVGKNIQYF
TRBV29-1,few,NA,TRBJ2-1,TGCAGCGGGGGGTCCTACAATGAGCAGTTCTTC,CSGGSYNEQFF
TRBV4-2,NA,NA,TRBJ2-2,TGTGCCAGCAGCCAAGATAAGGGAACCGGGGAGCTGTTTTTT,CASSQDKGTGELFF
TRBV20-1,many,TRBD1,TRBJ2-5,TGCAGTGCTACGGACAGGGGAGAGACCCAGTACTTC,CSATDRGETQYF
TRBV7-2,NA,NA,TRBJ2-7,TGTGCCAGCAGCTTATCGCCAAGCGTCTCCTACGAGCAGTACTTC,CASSLSPSVSYEQYF